The 6 T cell receptor beta chains listed next were all sequenced from one sample in a study of Graves' ophthalmopathy and Graves' hyperthyroidism. RNA transcripts served as template for amplifying TCR beta CDR3 sequences. In the first round, RT-PCR was carried out with HTBI primers, and a multiplex PCR formed the second round. One entry per CDR3 protein results from TCRdb running MiXCR on the multiplex PCR reads. Counted here are hundreds of thousands of distinct CDR3 sequences, 15% occurring once; the ten biggest clones make up about 7%. Sequencing input: peripheral blood. These TCRs come from a woman under 30 with stable Graves' hyperthyroidism.

This clonotype appeared many times. The chain couples TRBV27 to TRBJ1-6; 7 bases map to TRBD1. Trimming took 5 bases from V and 3 from J; bases not matched to a gene: 7. The CDR3 sequence is 16 residues long. Germline assignment: CDR1 MNHEY and CDR2 SMNVEV (reference sequence). The DNA of the CDR3 is TGTGCCAGCAGTCCAAGACAGGGAGGCTATAATTCACCCCTCCACTTT. Its translation: CASSPRQGGYNSPLHF.

This clonotype was counted ten times or more. The V call is TRBV20-1, the J call TRBJ1-1, with D possibly being TRBD1 (5 bases). Per germline, CDR1 DFQATT and CDR2 SNEGSKA (reference sequence). V lost 0 bases, J lost 3 bases, and 14 bases lay in between. The CDR3 is 15 residues long. CDR3 residues: CSARDPGGQDTEAFF. The CDR3 DNA is TGCAGTGCTAGAGATCCGGGGGGTCAGGACACTGAAGCTTTCTTT.

This clonotype was seen many times. This chain connects TRBV15 to TRBJ1-5; D uncertain. CDR3 size: 13 residues. Trimming shortened V by 2 bases and J by 9 bases, and 11 bases separated the two germline ends. Germline V gene sequence: CDR1 LNHNV, CDR2 YYDKDF (reference sequence). DNA of the CDR3: TGTGCCACCAGCAGACAAGACACGATGCCCCAGCATTTT. This codes for CATSRQDTMPQHF.

V usage is TRBV11-2 and J usage is TRBJ2-7; D gene uncertain. The CDR3 length is 14 residues. Germline lookup yields CDR1 SGHAT and CDR2 FQNNGV. V shed 5 bases and J shed 0 bases, with 11 bases lying between them. The CDR3 DNA reads TGTGCCAGCAGCCCGCGGTTGGTCTCCTACGAGCAGTACTTC. This sequence encodes CASSPRLVSYEQYF.

This clonotype was seen many times. The chain is built from TRBV19 and TRBJ1-2; D is unclear. In germline, CDR1 is LNHDA, CDR2 SQIVND (reference sequence). The V and J ends lost 6 bases and 3 bases respectively, with 8 bases between them. The CDR3 length is 12 residues. CDR3 nucleotide sequence: TGTGCCAGTAGAAGGGTGGACTATGGCTACACCTTC. Encoded protein: CASRRVDYGYTF.

Regarding this clonotype: The CDR3 carries no conserved terminal phenylalanine or tryptophan, so it likely arises from a read error. J is TRBJ1-1 and V is TRBV6-1; weak D call: TRBD1 (6 bases). V lost 6 bases and J lost 0, with 8 bases in between. The germline CDR1 and CDR2 sequences are MNHNS and SASEGT. The CDR3 runs 13 residues. CDR3 bases: TGTGCCAGCAGGGACAGCCTGAACACTGAAGCTTTCCTT. As protein: CASRDSLNTEAFL.